The 30 T cell receptor beta chains in this list originate from one sample, sequenced in a study of CD4 and CD8 cells across lung adenocarcinoma regions. Each CDR3 protein gets one entry after TCRdb re-called the PCR reads with MiXCR. The data show fewer than 25,000 distinct CDR3 sequences, around half seen once. The sequencing input was CD8+ T cells from the center of a lung tumor. These receptors were collected from a female donor with lung adenocarcinoma. The CD4 and CD8 labels of this study may be unreliable.

The chain carries TRBV10-3 and TRBJ2-3; 7 positions agree with TRBD2. The V gene end was trimmed by 3 bases and the J gene end by 8 bases; junction bases not matched to a gene: 8. Germline CDR1 is ENHRY and CDR2 is SYGVKD. There are 14 residues in the CDR3. CDR3 sequence (DNA): TGTGCCATCAGTGAAGACGGGAGGTTCCCTACGCAGTATTTT. Protein product: CAISEDGRFPTQYF.

The chain links TRBV6-1 to TRBJ2-5; D is perhaps TRBD1 or TRBD2 (6 bases each). There are 14 residues in the CDR3. The germline CDR1 and CDR2 sequences are MNHNS and SASEGT. The CDR3 coding sequence is TGTGCGGGGCGCGAGGGGGGTGGCCAAAAGATCCAGTACTTC. This gives the protein CAGREGGGQKIQYF.

The chain is built from TRBV4-1 and TRBJ2-3; the D gene is possibly TRBD1 (5 bases). Germline V gene data show CDR1 as MGHRA and CDR2 as YSYEKL. The CDR3 has 15 residues. Trimming stripped 1 base from V and 3 bases from J, with 11 bases between. The CDR3 DNA sequence: TGCGCCAGCAGCCAAGGAGGCAGGGAAACAGATACGCAGTATTTT. It yields the protein CASSQGGRETDTQYF.

By its share, this clonotype is large. This rearrangement joins TRBV27 to TRBJ2-4; D remains ambiguous. The CDR3 is 13 amino acids. V was shortened by 5 bases and J by 11 bases, with 16 bases between the two germline ends. The germline V gene encodes CDR1 MNHEY and CDR2 SMNVEV (reference sequence). The CDR3 bases are TGTGCCAGCAGTCTACGGTTACTTGACGTTCAGTACTTC. Encoded protein: CASSLRLLDVQYF.

J is TRBJ2-3 and V is TRBV10-1; D perhaps matches TRBD1 (6 bases). The V end lost 8 bases, the J end lost 12 bases, and 27 bases lay between the germline ends. The germline V gene has CDR1 WNHNN and CDR2 SYGVQD (reference sequence). The CDR3 contains 15 residues. The CDR3 sequence is CASVPGWGPTDTQYF. Written as DNA, the CDR3 is TGCGCCAGCGTTCCAGGGTGGGGGCCCACAGACACTCAGTATTTT.

This clonotype was detected only a few times. The chain links TRBV11-2 to TRBJ2-7, with 9 bases aligning to TRBD2. The germline V gene has CDR1 SGHAT and CDR2 FQNNGV. This CDR3 contains 15 residues. With 0 bases clipped from V and 4 bases from J, the junction kept 4 bases outside the gene matches. CDR3 region: CASSLDLAGIYEQYV. The CDR3 coding sequence is TGTGCCAGCAGCTTAGATCTAGCGGGAATTTACGAGCAGTACGTC.

The chain carries TRBV30 and TRBJ2-2; possible D gene TRBD1, 6 bases. Germline values: CDR1 GTSNPN, CDR2 SVGIG (reference sequence). The CDR3 is made up of 17 amino acids. Trimming removed 7 bases from V and 7 bases from J, with 28 bases in between. CDR3 residues: CASLPRARGIEGGELFF. CDR3 coding DNA: TGTGCCTCTCTGCCCCGGGCCAGGGGAATAGAAGGCGGGGAGCTGTTTTTT.

This clonotype was detected ten times or more. The V gene is TRBV10-2, the J gene TRBJ2-4; TRBD1 is a possible D gene (6 bases). This CDR3 has 13 residues. Trimming stripped 5 bases from V and 6 bases from J, with 11 bases between. Germline V gene sequence: CDR1 WSHSY, CDR2 SAAADI. CDR3 residues: CASSPDRLNIQYF. DNA of the CDR3: TGCGCCAGCAGTCCCGACAGGCTAAACATTCAGTACTTC.

This clonotype was found once. J is TRBJ2-4 and V is TRBV6-1, with unresolved D. The CDR3 totals 17 residues. V shed 4 bases and J shed 2 bases, with 18 bases lying between them. Per germline, CDR1 MNHNS and CDR2 SASEGT. This chain's CDR3 is CASSAAGRARTKNIQYF. CDR3 in DNA: TGTGCCAGCAGTGCAGCCGGACGAGCTAGGACCAAAAACATTCAGTACTTC.

This sequence joins TRBV6-4 and TRBJ2-3; the D is unclear. V lost 2 bases and J 4 bases, leaving 10 bases between the germline ends. In germline, CDR1 is MRHNA, CDR2 SNTAGT. There are 14 residues in the CDR3. CDR3 nucleotides: TGTGCCAGCAGTGACCCGGCCCTATCAGATACGCAGTATTTT. This gives the protein CASSDPALSDTQYF.

V gene TRBV10-3 combines with J gene TRBJ2-2, with unresolved D. CDR1 and CDR2 (germline): ENHRY, SYGVKD. This CDR3 region has 12 residues. The V and J ends lost 11 bases and 4 bases respectively, with 11 bases between them. CDR3 sequence reads: CASKTGTGELFF. The CDR3 bases are TGTGCCTCCAAAACTGGCACCGGGGAGCTGTTTTTT.

The chain has TRBV27 and TRBJ2-1; 9 bases line up with TRBD2. Germline V gene lookup returns CDR1 MNHEY and CDR2 SMNVEV (reference sequence). CDR3 length equals 17 residues. The V gene end was trimmed by 1 base and the J gene end by 6 bases; junction bases not matched to a gene: 10. The CDR3 DNA reads as TGTGCCAGCAGTTTATGGGGGAGCGGGAGGCTGAGCAATGAGCAGTTCTTC. Translating it yields CASSLWGSGRLSNEQFF.

A single count supports this clonotype. J is TRBJ2-3 and V is TRBV7-3; the D is unclear. V shed 2 bases and J shed 6 bases, with 12 bases lying between them. Germline loops: CDR1 SGHTA, CDR2 FQGTGA. This CDR3 is built from 14 residues. DNA for the CDR3: TGTGCCAGCAGCTTAGGCCAGGTCTTCGATACGCAGTATTTT. Translated: CASSLGQVFDTQYF.

This clonotype was seen once. The DNA for the CDR3 is TGTGCCAGCAGCCAAGCTGGCTCTGCTAGCGGGAGGGCCCATGAGCAGTTCTTC. Translation gives CASSQAGSASGRAHEQFF. The chain links TRBV4-2 to TRBJ2-1; TRBD2 matches 12 bases. Trimming at V came to 1 base and at J to 8 bases, leaving 12 bases not matched to a gene. The germline V gene has CDR1 LGHNA and CDR2 YNFKEQ. The CDR3 has 18 residues.

This clonotype is labeled medium-sized (0.01 to 0.1%). The chain employs TRBV6-1 and TRBJ2-1; the match to TRBD2 covers 9 bases. CDR3 size: 17 residues. Germline values: CDR1 MNHNS, CDR2 SASEGT. The V and J ends lost 0 bases and 3 bases, in that order; junction bases with no gene match: 6. The DNA for the CDR3 is TGTGCCAGCAGTGAAGCGGCAGCGGGGGGCCTCTACAATGAGCAGTTCTTC. It codes for CASSEAAAGGLYNEQFF.

The chain couples TRBV6-1 to TRBJ2-1, with D hard to call. The tail of the sequence fits TRBJ2-5 better, so the J call may be wrong. Per the germline V gene, CDR1 is MNHNS and CDR2 is SASEGT. The CDR3 has 12 amino acids. The CDR3 nucleotides read TGTGCCAGCGTCAGTCAGAGAGAGACCCAGTACTTC. Residues: CASVSQRETQYF.

The gene calls are TRBV9 and TRBJ1-1; D is undetermined. CDR3 length: 14 amino acids. Germline-derived CDR1 and CDR2 are SGDLS and YYNGEE. With 2 bases removed from V and 1 base from J, the gap between germline ends came to 9 bases. This CDR3 reads CASSVGLGNTEAFF. The CDR3 nucleotides are TGTGCCAGCAGCGTCGGGCTGGGGAACACTGAAGCTTTCTTT. The full variable domain, rest sourced from reference TRBV9 and TRBJ1-1, is DSGVTQTPKHLITATGQRVTLRCSPRSGDLSVYWYQQSLDQGLQFLIQYYNGEERAKGNILERFSAQQFPDLHSELNLSSLELGDSALYFCASSVGLGNTEAFFGQGTRLTVV.

Details on this clonotype: At one end the junction does not follow the germline gene, possibly because of a read error. This chain joins TRBV6-1 and TRBJ2-2, with 9 bases matching TRBD2. Germline assignment: CDR1 MNHNS and CDR2 SASEGT. The CDR3 spans 14 residues. CDR3 sequence: CASNGRGAGGALYF. The CDR3 DNA reads TGTGCCAGCAATGGGAGGGGCGCGGGAGGGGCGCTGTATTTT.

This clonotype was found a few times. The CDR3 spells CASSDRTKQFF. In DNA, the CDR3 is TGTGCCAGCAGTGATCGGACTAAGCAGTTCTTC. The rearrangement uses TRBV6-1 and TRBJ2-1; possibly TRBD2 for D (6 bases). V was shortened by 3 bases and J by 11 bases, with 8 bases between the two germline ends. CDR3 length: 11 residues. CDR1 and CDR2 (germline): MNHNS, SASEGT.

There are many counts of this clonotype. V is TRBV6-1 and J is TRBJ1-2; TRBD1 matches at 10 bases. CDR3 length equals 14 residues. Germline-derived CDR1 and CDR2 are MNHNS and SASEGT. V lost 6 bases and J lost 10; bases outside the gene matches: 11. The DNA of the CDR3 is TGTGCCAGCAGCTTGACCGGGACAGGGGAAACCTACACCTTC. Translated: CASSLTGTGETYTF.

Written as DNA, the CDR3 is TGCGCCAGCCCACCGGGACGGTTATTCTTC. Translation gives CASPPGRLFF. The chain has TRBV10-1 and TRBJ2-1; D is tentatively TRBD1 or TRBD2 (5 bases each). Germline V gene lookup returns CDR1 WNHNN and CDR2 SYGVQD (reference sequence). This CDR3 is built from 10 residues. V shed 8 bases and J shed 16 bases, with 15 bases lying between them.

This clonotype was seen once. One end of the junction is discordant with germline, which a read error may explain. This rearrangement joins TRBV6-1 to TRBJ2-1; TRBD1 or TRBD2 may be the D gene (5 bases each). Germline V gene sequence: CDR1 MNHNS, CDR2 SASEGT. This CDR3 region has 18 residues. As DNA, the CDR3 is TGTGCCAGCCCCAGGGACCCGGAACAAGCTGCATTCACCGGTGAGCAGTTTTTT. It codes for CASPRDPEQAAFTGEQFF.

This sequence joins TRBV6-5 and TRBJ1-4; D is perhaps TRBD1 (5 bases). The CDR3 totals 17 residues. The germline CDR1 and CDR2 sequences are MNHEY and SVGAGI. The V end was cut by 0 bases, the J end by 7 bases, with 18 bases between. Here the CDR3 reads CASSYSFFGTGGEKLFF. CDR3 in DNA: TGTGCCAGCAGTTACTCCTTCTTTGGAACAGGAGGTGAAAAACTGTTTTTT.

This clonotype showed up just once. The chain is built from TRBV6-1 and TRBJ2-2, with D hard to call. CDR3 length equals 14 residues. CDR1 is MNHNS, CDR2 SASEGT, per germline. V lost 2 bases and J 2 bases, leaving 6 bases between the germline ends. In DNA form, the CDR3 reads TGTGCCAGCAGTGAAACGGCCAACACCGGGGAGCTGTTTTTT. Translated, it gives CASSETANTGELFF.

The rearrangement links TRBV10-1 to TRBJ2-2; D perhaps matches TRBD2 (5 bases). CDR1 is WNHNN, CDR2 SYGVQD, per germline (reference sequence). V lost 0 bases, J lost 0 bases, and 8 bases lay in between. The CDR3 spans 16 residues. This CDR3 is CASSESGRANTGELFF. Written as DNA, the CDR3 is TGCGCCAGCAGTGAGTCAGGGCGGGCGAACACCGGGGAGCTGTTTTTT.

This clonotype was found a few times. V and J are TRBV7-2 and TRBJ2-5; D is undetermined. Trimming left V 4 bases short and J 4 bases short, with 13 bases between. The CDR3 sequence is 14 residues long. In germline, CDR1 is SGHTA, CDR2 FQGNSA. In DNA form, the CDR3 reads TGTGCCAGCAGCTCCTACCTGGCGGCAGAGACCCAGTACTTC. This codes for CASSSYLAAETQYF.

This clonotype was counted many times. The V and J genes are TRBV4-2 and TRBJ2-5; 12 nucleotides align to TRBD2. CDR1 and CDR2 (germline): LGHNA, YNFKEQ. Germline trimming cut 0 bases from V and 4 bases from J; bases unmatched to any gene: 9. The CDR3 runs to 18 residues. DNA for the CDR3: TGTGCCAGCAGCCAAGAACTAGCGGGAGGTCGGGGCGTAGAGACCCAGTACTTC. Encoded protein: CASSQELAGGRGVETQYF.

CDR3 bases: TGTGCCAGCCGGCAACTGGGTAGCACAGATACGCAGTATTTT. As protein: CASRQLGSTDTQYF. The chain joins TRBV6-2 or TRBV6-3 to TRBJ2-3; D not certain. The germline V gene has CDR1 MNHEY and CDR2 SVGEGT. The CDR3 runs to 14 residues. The germline V and J ends were trimmed by 8 bases and 0 bases, with 12 bases remaining between them.

This clonotype was seen just once. CDR3: CAMGYGGRDRDTQYF. DNA of the CDR3: TGTGCCATGGGATATGGGGGGAGGGACCGGGATACGCAGTACTTC. V is TRBV10-3 and J is TRBJ2-5, with 7 bases that match TRBD2. The CDR3 consists of 15 residues. The J segment lost 11 bases and the V segment lost 9 bases, leaving 21 bases of the junction unmatched. Germline V gene lookup returns CDR1 ENHRY and CDR2 SYGVKD.

V usage is TRBV5-1 and J usage is TRBJ2-3; no firm D call. The CDR3 covers 14 residues. CDR1 is SGHRS and CDR2 is YFSETQ in the germline V gene. V lost 0 bases and J 0 bases, leaving 5 bases between the germline ends. CDR3 sequence (DNA): TGCGCCAGCAGCTTGGCGTCTAGCACAGATACGCAGTATTTT. Translating gives CASSLASSTDTQYF.